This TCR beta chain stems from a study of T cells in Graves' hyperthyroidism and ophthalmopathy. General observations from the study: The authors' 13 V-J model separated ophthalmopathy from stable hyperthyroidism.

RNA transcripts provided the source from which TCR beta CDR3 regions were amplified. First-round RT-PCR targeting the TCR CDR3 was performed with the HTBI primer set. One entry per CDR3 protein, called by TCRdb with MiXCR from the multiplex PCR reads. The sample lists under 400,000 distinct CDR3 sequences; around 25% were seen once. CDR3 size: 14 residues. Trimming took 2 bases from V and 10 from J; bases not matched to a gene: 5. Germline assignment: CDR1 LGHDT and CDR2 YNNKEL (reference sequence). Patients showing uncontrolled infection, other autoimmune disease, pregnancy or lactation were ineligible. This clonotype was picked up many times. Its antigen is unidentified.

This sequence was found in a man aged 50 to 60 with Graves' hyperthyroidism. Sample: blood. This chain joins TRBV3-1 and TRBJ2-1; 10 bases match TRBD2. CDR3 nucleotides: TGTGCCAGCAGCCAAACAGCGGGAGGGGGCGAGCAGTTCTTC. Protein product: CASSQTAGGGEQFF.